The 11 T cell receptor beta chains reported below all come from one sample, sequenced in a study of T cells in Graves' hyperthyroidism and ophthalmopathy (dated by TCRdb to between 2018 and 2020). Library construction relied on multiplex PCR. The reads were generated on an Illumina HiSeq 2000. Amplification of TCR beta CDR3 regions was carried out from RNA transcripts. The TCR CDR3 was subjected to a first round of RT-PCR using the HTBI primer set and the Qiagen OneStep RT-PCR kit. The raw public data were reprocessed by TCRdb itself: fastp quality trimming at Q25, MiXCR clonotype calling, in-frame beta chains only. Under each unique CDR3 protein, matching rows form one entry showing the most common genes and DNA. For this sample there are around 500,000 distinct CDR3 sequences; 15% to 20% appear just once. The top ten constitute around 32% of the sample. The specimen sequenced was blood. Receptors originate from a woman in her 30s with Graves' ophthalmopathy.

This clonotype appeared a few times. The chain links TRBV28 to TRBJ2-7; 8 nucleotides agree with TRBD1. The CDR3 spans 15 residues. V shed 3 bases and J 2 bases; nucleotides not matched to a gene: 6. Germline V gene data show CDR1 as MDHEN and CDR2 as SYDVKM. The CDR3 region has the DNA TGTGCCAGCAGTTTCAGACAGGGGCCGGCCTACGAGCAGTACTTC. Protein product: CASSFRQGPAYEQYF.

This clonotype was recorded a few times. The chain recombines TRBV9 with TRBJ2-7; 7 bases match TRBD1. After removal of 3 bases from V and 0 bases from J, the junction contained 3 bases not matched to a gene. Germline V lookup: CDR1 SGDLS, CDR2 YYNGEE. This CDR3 has 14 amino acids. This chain's CDR3 is CASSAGGYSYEQYF. CDR3 sequence (DNA): TGTGCCAGCAGCGCAGGGGGTTACTCCTACGAGCAGTACTTC.

The V and J genes are TRBV7-9 and TRBJ1-2; the D is unclear. Germline V gene data show CDR1 as SEHNR and CDR2 as FQNEAQ (reference sequence). The CDR3 is 18 amino acids. Trimming took 5 bases from V and 8 from J, leaving 30 bases between them. CDR3 region: CASSPALSKGPRIAGYTF. The DNA for the CDR3 is TGTGCCAGCAGCCCAGCGTTAAGCAAAGGACCCCGAATCGCAGGCTACACCTTC.

This clonotype was recorded many times. V usage is TRBV12-3 or TRBV12-4 and J usage is TRBJ2-3, with 9 bases lining up with TRBD2. The CDR3 totals 19 residues. Germline trimming cut 5 bases from V and 4 bases from J; bases unmatched to any gene: 19. The CDR3 nucleotides are TGTGCCAGCAGTCCTGGGTGGTTGGCTAGCGGGACTCATCCAGATACGCAGTATTTT. Protein: CASSPGWLASGTHPDTQYF.

This sequence joins TRBV5-1 and TRBJ1-1; TRBD1 might be the D (6 bases). Trimming pared 0 bases from V and 8 bases from J, leaving 11 bases between. The CDR3 is 13 residues long. Germline V gene lookup returns CDR1 SGHRS and CDR2 YFSETQ. CDR3 in DNA: TGCGCCAGCAGCTTGGCAACAGGGAGGGAAGCTTTCTTT. Its translation: CASSLATGREAFF.

The V call is TRBV27, the J call TRBJ2-5, with 7 bases lining up with TRBD1. Unmatched junction bases numbered 8, after V lost 2 bases and J lost 5 bases. The CDR3 length is 15 residues. Germline-derived CDR1 and CDR2 are MNHEY and SMNVEV (reference sequence). The CDR3 coding sequence is TGTGCCAGCAGTTTAAAGGCTGGCAGGGGGGAGACCCAGTACTTC. Amino acid sequence: CASSLKAGRGETQYF.

In this sample, this clonotype turned up a few times. The chain is built from TRBV4-1 and TRBJ2-7; D may correspond to TRBD1 or TRBD2 (6 bases each). The CDR3 covers 14 residues. Trimming took off 0 bases at V and 6 bases at J, with 12 bases between the two ends. CDR1 MGHRA and CDR2 YSYEKL come from the germline V gene. In DNA, the CDR3 is TGCGCCAGCAGCCAAGATATGGGGGGCGGCGAGCAGTACTTC. It yields the protein CASSQDMGGGEQYF.

This clonotype was seen a few times. The genes are TRBV7-2 and TRBJ1-2, with 9 bases aligning to TRBD1. This CDR3 has 14 residues. The J segment lost 7 bases and the V segment lost 5 bases, leaving 8 bases of the junction unmatched. CDR1 SGHTA and CDR2 FQGNSA come from the germline V gene. In DNA, the CDR3 is TGTGCCAGCAGCGCGGGACAGGGCGAGTTTGGCTACACCTTC. Amino acids: CASSAGQGEFGYTF.

This clonotype has only one observation. Since no conserved phenylalanine or tryptophan closes the CDR3, a read error is the likely cause. The CDR3 nucleotides are TGCGCCAGCAGCCAAGAGGTTCCGGGACTCCTCTCCTACGAGCAGTACATC. It is translated as CASSQEVPGLLSYEQYI. V is TRBV4-3 and J is TRBJ2-7; D possibly corresponds to TRBD2 (6 bases). Germline CDR1 LGHNA, CDR2 YSLEER. The CDR3 is made up of 17 amino acids. The V gene lost 0 bases and the J gene lost 0 bases, with 15 bases spanning the gap.

This clonotype was seen ten or more times. The chain is built from TRBV2 and TRBJ2-1; TRBD1 or TRBD2 may be the D gene (5 bases each). Trimming removed 7 bases from V and 0 bases from J, with 16 bases in between. The CDR3 contains 16 residues. Germline loops: CDR1 SNHLY, CDR2 FYNNEI. CDR3 region: CASMGVGGSSYNEQFF. The CDR3, as DNA: TGTGCCAGCATGGGGGTCGGCGGAAGCTCCTACAATGAGCAGTTCTTC.

This clonotype has just a few counts. This chain's CDR3 is CASSLALGIGELFF. The CDR3 DNA sequence: TGTGCCAGCAGCTTAGCGCTGGGTATCGGGGAGCTGTTTTTT. The rearrangement links TRBV7-9 to TRBJ2-2; D not certain. Trimming took 0 bases from V and 7 from J, leaving 9 bases between them. Per the germline V gene, CDR1 is SEHNR and CDR2 is FQNEAQ (reference sequence). The CDR3 loop spans 14 amino acids.